The rows below give T cell receptor beta chains drawn from one sample of a study of cytomegalovirus exposure and HLA in healthy donors. Data came from immunoSEQ multiplex PCR; TCRdb stores just in-frame clones and leaves some out. The data show about 83,000 clones, 81% seen once. Sample: PBMCs. These receptors were taken from a woman aged 25 to 39 in good health and CMV-seronegative. CDR3s include the opening cysteine and the closing phenylalanine or tryptophan. Each record gives: D gene, V gene, J gene, CDR3 length, clone size, CDR3 DNA, CDR3 protein. D genes are given only for firm matches. Rows give clone size only sometimes, using once, few, many, or a class for an expanded clone.

TRBD2	TRBV30	TRBJ2-3	14	.	TGTGCCTGGAGCCCGGGACTAGCGGTAGATACGCAGTATTTT	CAWSPGLAVDTQYF
.	TRBV9	TRBJ2-5	15	.	TGTGCCAGCAGCGTAGGCTGGACAGCCCAAGAGACCCAGTACTTC	CASSVGWTAQETQYF
TRBD2	TRBV7-9	TRBJ2-7	15	once	TGTGCCAGCAGCTTGAGCGGGAGTCCTACTACGAGGCAGTACTTC	CASSLSGSPTTRQYF
TRBD1	TRBV5-1	TRBJ1-6	16	.	TGCGCCAGCAGCTCGGGACAGGGGGCATATAATTCACCCCTCCACTTT	CASSSGQGAYNSPLHF
.	TRBV11-3	TRBJ2-5	16	.	TGTGCCAGCAGCTTCCGCCAGCCCGGGATCCAAGAGACCCAGTACTTC	CASSFRQPGIQETQYF
TRBD2	TRBV6-1	TRBJ2-7	15	.	TGTGCCAGCAGTGAACTAGCGGGAGGGGACTACGAGCAGTACTTC	CASSELAGGDYEQYF
TRBD2	TRBV2	TRBJ2-7	13	.	TGTGCCAGCAGGACTAGCGGGAGTGGCGAGCAGTACTTC	CASRTSGSGEQYF
.	TRBV6-5	TRBJ1-2	14	.	TGTGCCAGCAGGGCCGCGGGAGCTAACTATGGCTACACCTTC	CASRAAGANYGYTF
.	TRBV2	TRBJ2-1	15	.	TGTGCCAGCAGTGAGAGTCTAGCCTCCTACAATGAGCAGTTCTTC	CASSESLASYNEQFF
.	TRBV7-2	TRBJ2-3	14	.	TGTGCCAGCAGCTTAAGGAGCACCACAGATACGCAGTATTTT	CASSLRSTTDTQYF
TRBD2	TRBV19	TRBJ2-5	14	.	TGTGCCAGTAGTGCCAGGGTCGGGGGGGAGACCCAGTACTTC	CASSARVGGETQYF
TRBD2	TRBV18	TRBJ2-7	15	.	TGTGCCAGCTCACTTACCGGGACTAAGTCCCACGAGCAGTACTTC	CASSLTGTKSHEQYF
TRBD2	TRBV9	TRBJ2-7	14	.	TGTGCCAGCAGCGTAGCAGGGAGGGGCGGGGAGCAGTACTTC	CASSVAGRGGEQYF
TRBD2	TRBV5-1	TRBJ2-1	19	.	TGCGCCAGCAGCTCGTCGCTAGCGGGAGGGCCTAAGTCCTACAATGAGCAGTTCTTC	CASSSSLAGGPKSYNEQFF
TRBD2	TRBV30	TRBJ2-1	14	once	TGTGCCTGGACTAGCGGGAGCTCCTACAATGAGCAGTTCTTC	CAWTSGSSYNEQFF
.	TRBV4-2	TRBJ2-5	13	.	TGTGCCAGCAGCCCCCTAAGAGGAGAGACCCAGTACTTC	CASSPLRGETQYF
TRBD1	TRBV28	TRBJ1-3	17	.	TGTGCCAGCAACACCCCCCGACAGGGGAACTCTGGAAACACCATATATTTT	CASNTPRQGNSGNTIYF
.	TRBV5-3	TRBJ2-2	17	once	TGTGCCAGAAGCTTAGATGAGGAGGGTAGGAACACCGGGGAGCTGTTTTTT	CARSLDEEGRNTGELFF
TRBD1	TRBV2	TRBJ2-5	14	.	TGTGCCAGCAGTAGACAGGGTCCCCAAGAGACCCAGTACTTC	CASSRQGPQETQYF
TRBD1	TRBV9	TRBJ1-4	15	.	TGTGCCAGCAGCGGACAGGGGAGATCTAATGAAAAACTGTTTTTT	CASSGQGRSNEKLFF
TRBD2	TRBV7-7	TRBJ2-2	17	.	TGTGCTAGCAGCCTAAGGACTAGCGGACCGAACACCGGGGAGCTGTTTTTT	CASSLRTSGPNTGELFF
.	TRBV7-8	TRBJ2-7	15	.	TGTGCCAGCAGCTTAGGCTTAGGGAGCTCCTACGAGCAGTACTTC	CASSLGLGSSYEQYF
.	TRBV18	TRBJ2-3	14	.	TGTGCCAGCTCACCCGCGGTGGACACAGATACGCAGTATTTT	CASSPAVDTDTQYF
TRBD2	TRBV29-1	TRBJ2-1	13	.	TGCAGCGTTTCTAGCGGGAGGTACAATGAGCAGTTCTTC	CSVSSGRYNEQFF
TRBD2	TRBV5-1	TRBJ2-1	13	.	TGCGCCAGCAGCTCGGGCGGGGGCAATGAGCAGTTCTTC	CASSSGGGNEQFF
TRBD1	TRBV27	TRBJ1-2	15	.	TGTGCCAGCAGTTTACGGGGACAGCTGAACTATGGCTACACCTTC	CASSLRGQLNYGYTF
TRBD2	TRBV9	TRBJ2-1	16	.	TGTGCCAGCAGCGTAGCTACATTTAGCGGGAGCAATGAGCAGTTCTTC	CASSVATFSGSNEQFF
TRBD2	TRBV2	TRBJ2-7	16	once	TGTGCCAGCAGTCTTAGGACTAGCGGAGAGGCCTACGAGCAGTACTTC	CASSLRTSGEAYEQYF